This T cell receptor beta chain came from a study of OX40 agonist ivuxolimab in advanced cancers. This clone appeared a single time. The same CDR3 is also encoded by other DNA sequences in this sample. Sequencing was performed with immunoSEQ multiplex PCR; in TCRdb, only in-frame clones are kept and a portion is missing. Here the sample spans roughly 70,000 clones, 75% to 85% being singletons. The CDR3 sequence is 13 residues long. J was trimmed by 4 bases and V by 5 bases; bases with no gene match: 1. Germline lookup yields CDR1 GTSNPN and CDR2 SVGIG (reference sequence). J is TRBJ1-4 and V is TRBV30, with 10 positions matching TRBD1. This TCR derives from an adult with an advanced solid tumor such as melanoma, head and neck, liver or kidney cancer. This specimen was CD4+ or CD8+ T cells sorted from blood, taken in a trial of the OX40 agonist ivuxolimab. In nucleotides, the CDR3 is TGTGCCTGGGACAGGGGGCTTAATGAAAAACTGTTTTTT. Translated, it gives CAWDRGLNEKLFF.